The rows below give T cell receptor beta chains drawn from one sample of a study of neurological immune-mediated disorders. In TCRdb, the 5' RACE reads were re-called with MiXCR into one record per CDR3 protein. The table records around 69,000 distinct CDR3 sequences, 3.5% to 5% of them present only once. Sequenced: PBMCs. All receptors come from a man aged 25 to 45 with multiple sclerosis. CDR3s include the opening cysteine and the closing phenylalanine or tryptophan. Each record gives: D gene, V gene, clone size, J gene, CDR3 protein, CDR3 DNA. The D gene is left open where the match is weak. Not all rows give a size; the values are once, few, many and, for expanded clones, a class.

>NA|TRBV5-1|NA|TRBJ2-2
CASSLGQVSAGELFF
TGCGCCAGCAGCTTGGGACAGGTCAGCGCCGGGGAGCTGTTTTTT
>NA|TRBV7-6|many|TRBJ1-1
CASSLGWETEAFF
TGTGCCAGCAGCTTAGGGTGGGAAACTGAAGCTTTCTTT
>NA|TRBV21-1|many|TRBJ2-3
CASSKNRDSTDTQYF
TGTGCCAGCAGCAAAAACCGGGACAGCACAGATACGCAGTATTTT
>TRBD1|TRBV5-1|few|TRBJ1-1
CASSFPTGGAGTEAFF
TGCGCCAGCAGCTTCCCCACAGGGGGCGCTGGCACTGAAGCTTTCTTT
>TRBD1|TRBV5-5|many|TRBJ1-4
CASTIQWDSRAQNEKLFF
TGTGCCAGCACCATACAATGGGACAGTCGAGCCCAGAATGAAAAACTGTTTTTT
>NA|TRBV20-1|NA|TRBJ1-4
CSARDRVENEKLFF
TGCAGTGCTAGAGACAGGGTGGAGAATGAAAAACTGTTTTTT
>TRBD1|TRBV10-3|many|TRBJ1-4
CATRGTVEKLFF
TGTGCCACCAGGGGGACAGTCGAAAAACTGTTTTTT
>NA|TRBV5-5|many|TRBJ1-1
CASSIGATNTEAFF
TGTGCCAGCAGCATAGGGGCGACGAACACTGAAGCTTTCTTT
>NA|TRBV5-1|many|TRBJ1-4
CASSLDGTYEKLFF
TGCGCCAGCAGCTTGGACGGGACTTATGAAAAACTGTTTTTT
>NA|TRBV5-1|many|TRBJ1-2
CASSYDSDGYTF
TGCGCCAGCTCGTATGACTCCGATGGCTACACCTTC
>NA|TRBV7-3|many|TRBJ1-1
CASLQDRNTEAFF
TGTGCCAGCTTGCAGGACAGGAACACTGAAGCTTTCTTT
>NA|TRBV12-3/TRBV12-4|many|TRBJ1-1
CASSLSWTEAFF
TGTGCCAGCAGTTTGAGTTGGACTGAAGCTTTCTTT
>NA|TRBV9|many|TRBJ2-5
CASSSGITQETQYF
TGTGCCAGCAGTTCCGGGATAACCCAAGAGACCCAGTACTTC
>NA|TRBV20-1|NA|TRBJ1-5
CSAQDSPYQPQNF
TGCAGTGCTCAGGACAGCCCCTATCAGCCCCAGAATTTT
>NA|TRBV4-1|NA|TRBJ1-5
CASSQVSTQPQHF
TGCGCCAGCAGCCAAGTAAGCACTCAGCCCCAGCATTTT
>TRBD2|TRBV20-1|few|TRBJ2-7
CSARSLAGYEQYF
TGCAGTGCTAGATCCCTAGCGGGGTACGAGCAGTACTTC
>TRBD2|TRBV24-1|many|TRBJ2-1
CATSDPLAGGLAGEQFF
TGTGCCACCAGTGACCCACTAGCGGGGGGCCTTGCTGGTGAGCAGTTCTTC
>NA|TRBV6-5|many|TRBJ1-1
CASSYARQVNTEAFF
TGTGCCAGCAGTTACGCCCGGCAGGTGAACACTGAAGCTTTCTTT
>TRBD1|TRBV7-2|NA|TRBJ1-5
CASRSGGQGVGQPQHF
TGTGCCAGCAGGTCCGGGGGACAGGGAGTAGGGCAGCCCCAGCATTTT
>TRBD1|TRBV11-2|few|TRBJ1-6
CASSPGTGGRRSSYNSPLHF
TGTGCCAGCAGTCCCGGGACAGGGGGCCGCCGGAGCTCCTATAATTCACCCCTCCACTTT
>NA|TRBV10-2|NA|TRBJ2-7
CASSLPGPTSYEQYF
TGCGCCAGCAGCCTCCCGGGACCTACTTCTTACGAGCAGTACTTC
>NA|TRBV11-2|many|TRBJ1-1
CASSLKDREIPEAFF
TGTGCCAGCAGCTTAAAAGACCGAGAGATCCCTGAAGCTTTCTTT
>NA|TRBV6-5|many|TRBJ1-5
CASSYSYGQGQPQHF
TGTGCCAGCAGTTACTCGTATGGGCAGGGTCAGCCCCAGCATTTT
>NA|TRBV5-6|many|TRBJ1-2
CASSLFGGTMGYGYTF
TGTGCCAGCAGCTTGTTTGGAGGGACGATGGGCTATGGCTACACCTTC
>NA|TRBV5-1|NA|TRBJ1-2
CASSTQSANYGYTF
TGCGCCAGCAGCACGCAGTCAGCTAACTATGGCTACACCTTC
>NA|TRBV5-1|NA|TRBJ1-1
CASSFTGSPEAFF
TGCGCCAGCAGCTTTACAGGATCCCCTGAAGCTTTCTTT
>NA|TRBV9|many|TRBJ1-2
CASSQTHTTGRRDGYTF
TGTGCCAGCAGCCAAACTCATACCACAGGGCGTCGGGATGGCTACACCTTC
>TRBD2|TRBV15|many|TRBJ2-3
CATSRPLAGGPDTQYF
TGTGCCACCAGCAGGCCCCTAGCGGGGGGGCCGGATACGCAGTATTTT
>TRBD2|TRBV5-1|many|TRBJ2-2
CASSLVPGGSYTGELFF
TGCGCCAGCAGCTTGGTTCCGGGGGGGTCGTACACCGGGGAGCTGTTTTTT
>TRBD1|TRBV10-3|many|TRBJ2-2
CAIRQGASTGELFF
TGTGCCATCAGACAGGGGGCGAGCACCGGGGAGCTGTTTTTT
>NA|TRBV20-1|many|TRBJ1-1
CSARPPGVERVTEAFF
TGCAGTGCTAGGCCCCCGGGCGTTGAAAGGGTCACTGAAGCTTTCTTT
>NA|TRBV20-1|many|TRBJ2-7
CSARDLRQGQYEQYF
TGCAGTGCTAGAGATCTCAGGCAGGGTCAGTACGAGCAGTACTTC
>NA|TRBV12-5|many|TRBJ1-1
CASRDGRMNTEAFF
TGTGCTAGCCGGGACGGGCGGATGAACACTGAAGCTTTCTTT
>NA|TRBV6-5|many|TRBJ1-3
CASSGEGPHSGNTIYF
TGTGCCAGCAGCGGGGAGGGCCCTCACTCTGGAAACACCATATATTTT
>NA|TRBV12-3/TRBV12-4|many|TRBJ1-1
CASSSDGNTEAFF
TGTGCCAGCAGTTCGGATGGGAACACTGAAGCTTTCTTT
>NA|TRBV21-1|many|TRBJ1-3
CASSKKKPISGNTIYF
TGTGCCAGCAGCAAAAAAAAACCGATCTCTGGAAACACCATATATTTT
>TRBD1|TRBV5-1|many|TRBJ1-1
CASSLAQTGGTEAFF
TGCGCCAGCAGCTTGGCCCAGACAGGGGGCACTGAAGCTTTCTTT
>TRBD1|TRBV12-3/TRBV12-4|NA|TRBJ1-6
CASTTLRDRGRNGNSPLNF
TGTGCCAGCACCACACTCCGGGACAGGGGGCGAAATGGGAATTCACCCCTCAACTTT
>NA|TRBV10-2|few|TRBJ1-3
CASIGRGSGNTIYF
TGCGCCAGCATTGGGCGAGGCTCTGGAAACACCATATATTTT
>TRBD1|TRBV5-6|many|TRBJ1-2
CASSWGTGGRNYGYTF
TGTGCCAGCAGCTGGGGGACAGGGGGCAGGAACTATGGCTACACCTTC
>NA|TRBV27|many|TRBJ1-1
CASIETQGFTEAFF
TGTGCCAGCATCGAAACGCAGGGGTTCACTGAAGCTTTCTTT
>NA|TRBV4-1|many|TRBJ1-1
CASSPVFVSRLNTEAFF
TGCGCCAGCAGCCCGGTCTTCGTCTCTCGGCTCAACACTGAAGCTTTCTTT
>TRBD2|TRBV5-6|few|TRBJ2-7
CASSRTSDSYEQYF
TGTGCCAGCAGCCGGACTAGCGACTCCTACGAGCAGTACTTC
>NA|TRBV7-9|NA|TRBJ2-5
CASSLDPRTAGTQYF
TGTGCCAGCAGCTTAGATCCCAGAACGGCGGGGACCCAGTACTTC
>NA|TRBV5-1|many|TRBJ2-7
CASSLMVPLQAYEQYF
TGCGCCAGCAGCTTGATGGTGCCCTTACAGGCCTACGAGCAGTACTTC
>TRBD1|TRBV5-1|NA|TRBJ2-7
CASSSLLETGYEQYF
TGCGCCAGCAGCTCCCTTCTAGAGACAGGGTACGAGCAGTACTTC
>TRBD1|TRBV7-9|many|TRBJ1-1
CASSPQGGTEAFF
TGTGCCAGCAGCCCCCAGGGGGGCACTGAAGCTTTCTTT
>NA|TRBV10-1|many|TRBJ1-2
CASSDNTDYGYTF
TGCGCCAGCAGTGATAACACAGACTATGGCTACACCTTC
>TRBD2|TRBV7-9|few|TRBJ2-7
CASSSMTSPTVFYEQYF
TGTGCCAGCAGCTCCATGACTAGCCCAACGGTCTTCTACGAGCAGTACTTC
>TRBD1|TRBV27|NA|TRBJ2-3
CASSLQTGSTDTQYF
TGTGCCAGCAGTTTACAGACAGGGAGCACAGATACGCAGTATTTT
>TRBD1|TRBV5-5|many|TRBJ2-2
CASSLLSRTGTTGELFF
TGTGCCAGCAGCTTGCTCTCAAGGACAGGGACAACCGGGGAGCTGTTTTTT
>TRBD1|TRBV20-1|many|TRBJ1-1
CSARDGDRENTEAFF
TGCAGTGCTAGAGATGGGGACAGGGAGAACACTGAAGCTTTCTTT
>TRBD1|TRBV5-8|many|TRBJ1-1
CASSVDRGDTEAFF
TGTGCCAGCAGCGTGGACAGGGGAGACACTGAAGCTTTCTTT
>TRBD2|TRBV7-6|many|TRBJ2-5
CASSPTSGGETQYF
TGTGCCAGCAGCCCCACTAGCGGGGGAGAGACCCAGTACTTC